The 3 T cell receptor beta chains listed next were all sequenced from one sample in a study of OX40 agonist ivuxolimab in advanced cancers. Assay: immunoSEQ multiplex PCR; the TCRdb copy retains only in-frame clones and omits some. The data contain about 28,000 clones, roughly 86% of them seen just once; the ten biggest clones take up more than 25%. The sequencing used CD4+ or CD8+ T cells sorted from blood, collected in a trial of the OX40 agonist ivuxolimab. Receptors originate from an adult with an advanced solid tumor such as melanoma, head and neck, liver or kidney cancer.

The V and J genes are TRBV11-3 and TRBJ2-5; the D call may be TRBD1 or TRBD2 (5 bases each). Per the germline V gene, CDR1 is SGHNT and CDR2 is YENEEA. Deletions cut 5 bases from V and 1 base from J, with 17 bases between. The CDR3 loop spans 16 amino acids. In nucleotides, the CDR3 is TGTGCCAGCAGCGCAACCCCGGGACGGACCCAAGAGACCCAGTACTTC. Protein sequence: CASSATPGRTQETQYF.

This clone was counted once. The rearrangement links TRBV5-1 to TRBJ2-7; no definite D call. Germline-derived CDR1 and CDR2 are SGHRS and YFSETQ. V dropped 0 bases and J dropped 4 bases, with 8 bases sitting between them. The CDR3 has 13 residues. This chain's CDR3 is CASSLAEGYEQYF. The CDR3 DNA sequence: TGCGCCAGCAGCTTGGCCGAAGGGTACGAGCAGTACTTC.

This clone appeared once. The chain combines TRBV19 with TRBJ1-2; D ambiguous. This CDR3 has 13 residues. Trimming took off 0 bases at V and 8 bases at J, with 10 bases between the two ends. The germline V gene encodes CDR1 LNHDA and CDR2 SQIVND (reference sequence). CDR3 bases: TGTGCCAGTAGTATAGAAAGGCTGTGGGGCTACACCTTC. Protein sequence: CASSIERLWGYTF.